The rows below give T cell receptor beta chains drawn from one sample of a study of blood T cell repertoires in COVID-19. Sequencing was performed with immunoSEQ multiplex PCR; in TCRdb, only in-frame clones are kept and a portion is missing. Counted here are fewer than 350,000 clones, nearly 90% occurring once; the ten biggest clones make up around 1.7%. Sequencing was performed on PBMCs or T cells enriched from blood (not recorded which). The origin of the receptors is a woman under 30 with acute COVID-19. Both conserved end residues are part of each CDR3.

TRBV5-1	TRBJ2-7	CASSPRVDRGGWYEQYF
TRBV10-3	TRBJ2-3	CAIGTQRADTQYF
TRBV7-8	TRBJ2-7	CASSERTGASYEQYF
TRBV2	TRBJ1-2	CASRGTGGDYGYTF
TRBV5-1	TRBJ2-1	CASSLGGLAGPPDDNEQFF
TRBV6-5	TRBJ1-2	CASSYPGSGYTF
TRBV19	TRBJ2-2	CASSISANTGELFF
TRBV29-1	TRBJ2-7	CSVGPSGVYEQYF
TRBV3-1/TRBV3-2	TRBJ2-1	CASSQVSGRLSEQFF
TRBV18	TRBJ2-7	CASSSSYEQYF
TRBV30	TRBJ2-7	CAWGKGQGNLEQYF
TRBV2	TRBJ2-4	CASTLTGTQGYF
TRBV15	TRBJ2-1	CATSRDYTGLATYNEQFF
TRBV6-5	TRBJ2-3	CASSYDLAGRTDTQYF
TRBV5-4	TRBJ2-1	CASRKAGSGNEQFF
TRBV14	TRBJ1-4	CASSQDRQLNEKLFF
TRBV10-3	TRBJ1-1	CAISDGQGNTEAFF
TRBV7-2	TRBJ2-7	CASSSRGLAGSRGYEQYF
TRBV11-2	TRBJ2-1	CASSLVVTSVYNEQFF
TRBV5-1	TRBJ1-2	CASSLARGTDGYTF
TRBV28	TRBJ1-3	CASSSPAEAFIALSGNTIYF
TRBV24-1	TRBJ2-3	CATSSGISSTDTQYF
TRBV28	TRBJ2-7	CASSLFTTYLGNEQYF
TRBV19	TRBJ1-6	CASSPGGAHNSPLHF
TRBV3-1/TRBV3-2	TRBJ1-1	CASSRGTGLNTEAFF
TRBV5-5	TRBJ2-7	CASSRDRGHYEQYF
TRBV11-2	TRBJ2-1	CASSLARAGAYNEQFF
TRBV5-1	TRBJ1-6	CASSRDRYNSPLHF
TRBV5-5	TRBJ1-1	CASSRDTHTEAFF
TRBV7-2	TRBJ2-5	CASSSRVAETQYF